One sample yielded the 7 T cell receptor beta chains listed below, sequenced in a study of OX40 agonist ivuxolimab in advanced cancers. Data came from immunoSEQ multiplex PCR; TCRdb stores just in-frame clones and leaves some out. This sample has fewer than 100,000 clones, with 70% to 90% found just once. The sequences come from CD4+ or CD8+ T cells sorted from blood, collected in a trial of the OX40 agonist ivuxolimab. These receptors originate from an adult with an advanced solid tumor such as melanoma, head and neck, liver or kidney cancer.

CDR3 nucleotide sequence: TGCGCCAGCAGTCCCGGGACAGGGTATCGGCAGTACTTC. Amino acid sequence: CASSPGTGYRQYF. This sequence joins TRBV10-1 and TRBJ2-7, with 9 bases identical to TRBD1. There are 13 residues in the CDR3. The germline V gene has CDR1 WNHNN and CDR2 SYGVQD (reference sequence). Losses at the gene ends were 5 bases for V and 9 bases for J; bases not matched to a gene: 8.

The rearrangement links TRBV27 to TRBJ2-5, with no clear D. Germline V gene data show CDR1 as MNHEY and CDR2 as SMNVEV (reference sequence). Trimming removed 5 bases at V and 1 base at J, with 8 bases between. This CDR3 has 13 residues. This CDR3 reads CASSLRVQETQYF. The DNA for the CDR3 is TGTGCCAGCAGTCTCCGGGTCCAAGAGACCCAGTACTTC.

The chain employs TRBV15 and TRBJ2-3; no reliable D call. CDR3 length: 14 amino acids. V lost 1 base and J 5 bases, leaving 10 bases between the germline ends. Germline V CDR1 and CDR2: LNHNV, YYDKDF (reference sequence). As DNA, the CDR3 is TGTGCCACCAGCAGAGCCGGCCTGGGAGATACGCAGTATTTT. Protein product: CATSRAGLGDTQYF.

V is TRBV11-2 and J is TRBJ1-3; possibly TRBD1 for D (5 bases). The CDR3 extends over 14 amino acids. Trimming took off 4 bases at V and 0 bases at J, with 7 bases between the two ends. CDR1 and CDR2 (germline): SGHAT, FQNNGV. The CDR3 DNA is TGTGCCAGCAGCTCAGGGACCTCTGGAAACACCATATATTTT. Protein product: CASSSGTSGNTIYF.

This clone was recorded at least ten times. The gene calls are TRBV9 and TRBJ1-3; 9 bases fit TRBD1. J lost 6 bases, V lost 2 bases, and 9 bases had no gene match. This CDR3 is built from 16 residues. The germline CDR1 and CDR2 sequences are SGDLS and YYNGEE. The CDR3: CASSVGTGNIENTIYF. The CDR3 DNA reads as TGTGCCAGCAGCGTCGGGACAGGGAATATAGAAAACACCATATATTTT. The variable domain in full, completed from reference TRBV9 and TRBJ1-3, reads DSGVTQTPKHLITATGQRVTLRCSPRSGDLSVYWYQQSLDQGLQFLIQYYNGEERAKGNILERFSAQQFPDLHSELNLSSLELGDSALYFCASSVGTGNIENTIYFGEGSWLTVV.

This chain uses TRBV19 with TRBJ1-5, with TRBD1 as a possible D gene (5 bases). Trimming took 3 bases from V and 0 from J, leaving 18 bases between them. CDR3 length: 18 amino acids. Germline CDR1 is LNHDA and CDR2 is SQIVND (reference sequence). CDR3 in amino acids: CASSIYEGPDSSNQPQHF. For the CDR3, the DNA is TGTGCCAGTAGTATTTATGAGGGGCCGGATTCTAGCAATCAGCCCCAGCATTTT.

This chain links TRBV6-5 with TRBJ2-7; D is ambiguous. Germline CDR1 and CDR2: MNHEY and SVGAGI. The CDR3 runs 16 residues. The germline V and J ends were trimmed by 0 bases and 1 base, with 13 bases remaining between them. This CDR3 reads CASSYSRFDNSYEQYF. CDR3 nucleotide sequence: TGTGCCAGCAGTTACTCGAGATTCGACAATTCCTACGAGCAGTACTTC.